Below, 31 T cell receptor beta chains from the same sample are listed, as sequenced in a study of cytomegalovirus exposure and HLA in healthy donors. The PCR was carried out with 60 Vbeta primers and 13 Jbeta primers. The table came from immunoSEQ multiplex PCR; TCRdb's copy has only in-frame clones and leaves some out. The data show roughly 97,000 clones, over 9.5% seen once. The sequencing input was PBMCs. These receptors all stem from a man in his forties in good health and CMV-seropositive.

This chain uses TRBV6-1 with TRBJ2-1; 7 positions agree with TRBD2. With 5 bases clipped from V and 7 bases from J, the junction kept 5 bases outside the gene matches. The CDR3 sequence is 13 residues long. CDR1 and CDR2 from the germline V gene are MNHNS and SASEGT. For the CDR3, the DNA is TGTGCCAGCAGTCGGGACTACGGAAATGAGCAGTTCTTC. Translation gives CASSRDYGNEQFF.

This rearrangement joins TRBV28 to TRBJ2-1; 9 bases align to TRBD2. The CDR3 sequence is 15 residues long. V was pared by 2 bases and J by 5 bases, with 4 bases of the junction left unmatched. CDR1 MDHEN and CDR2 SYDVKM come from the germline V gene. The CDR3 loop reads CASSLASGTDNEQFF. CDR3 DNA sequence: TGTGCCAGCAGTTTAGCTAGCGGGACAGACAATGAGCAGTTCTTC.

This rearrangement joins TRBV25-1 to TRBJ1-4; 7 bases map to TRBD1. The germline V gene encodes CDR1 MGHDK and CDR2 SYGVNS. The CDR3 has 15 residues. The V and J ends lost 5 bases and 0 bases, in that order; junction bases with no gene match: 3. The CDR3 coding sequence is TGTGCCAGCAGTTCGGGACAGACAACTAATGAAAAACTGTTTTTT. Translation gives CASSSGQTTNEKLFF.

In this sample, this clone turned up a few times. The rearrangement uses TRBV6-6 and TRBJ2-1, with D perhaps TRBD2 (6 bases). Germline V gives CDR1 MNHNY, CDR2 SVGAGI (reference sequence). The CDR3 contains 12 residues. Deletions cut 1 base from V and 9 bases from J, with 7 bases between. This CDR3 reads CASSYLEGEQFF. The CDR3 DNA sequence: TGTGCCAGCAGTTACTTGGAGGGTGAGCAGTTCTTC.

This clone has just a few counts. The chain recombines TRBV10-3 with TRBJ2-3, with TRBD1 identical over 7 bases. The junction had 7 bases not matched to a gene; V was cut back by 4 bases and J by 0 bases. Per germline, CDR1 ENHRY and CDR2 SYGVKD. The CDR3 covers 16 residues. CDR3 coding DNA: TGTGCCATCAGTGGGTATCAGGGGGTTAGCACAGATACGCAGTATTTT. This gives the protein CAISGYQGVSTDTQYF.

Within the sample, this clone is large. This specimen includes other DNA sequences encoding the same CDR3. The chain is built from TRBV4-3 and TRBJ2-1; 8 bases are a match to TRBD2. V lost 0 bases to trimming and J lost 6 bases; unmatched junction nucleotides: 7. The germline gives CDR1 LGHNA, CDR2 YSLEER. The CDR3 has 16 amino acids. In DNA, the CDR3 is TGCGCCAGCAGCCAAGACCCAGCGGGAGCCTTCAATGAGCAGTTCTTC. This translates into CASSQDPAGAFNEQFF.

This sequence joins TRBV6-1 and TRBJ2-5, with D hard to call. V was trimmed by 3 bases and J by 1 base, leaving 12 bases between them. The CDR3 is made up of 15 amino acids. Germline CDR1 is MNHNS and CDR2 is SASEGT. The CDR3 reads CASSDRGLPQETQYF. The CDR3 DNA is TGTGCCAGCAGTGACCGCGGTCTGCCCCAAGAGACCCAGTACTTC.

This chain links TRBV4-2 with TRBJ2-3; TRBD2 matches 7 bases. Germline CDR1 LGHNA, CDR2 YNFKEQ. The CDR3 runs 17 residues. Trimming took 4 bases from V and 6 from J; bases not matched to a gene: 16. CDR3 coding DNA: TGTGCCAGCAGCCGTAGAGCCGGGGCGGGAGAAGGGGATACGCAGTATTTT. It encodes CASSRRAGAGEGDTQYF.

CDR3 sequence: CATSRVLSLAVGETQYF. The CDR3 DNA reads TGTGCCACCAGCAGGGTTTTGTCTTTGGCGGTGGGAGAGACCCAGTACTTC. The V call is TRBV15, the J call TRBJ2-5; D not resolved. Trimming stripped 3 bases from V and 4 bases from J, with 21 bases between. This CDR3 is built from 17 residues. CDR1 is LNHNV, CDR2 YYDKDF, per germline (reference sequence).

This clone turned up a few times. This chain links TRBV11-3 with TRBJ2-5; TRBD1 is a possible D gene (6 bases). This CDR3 has 15 residues. The germline CDR1 and CDR2 sequences are SGHNT and YENEEA. Trimming left V 2 bases short and J 5 bases short, with 15 bases between. The CDR3 is CASSLRTGSGETQYF. CDR3 in DNA: TGTGCCAGCAGCTTACGAACAGGGTCGGGGGAGACCCAGTACTTC.

As to this clone: One end of the junction does not line up with germline, which may come from a read error. This chain connects TRBV2 to TRBJ2-5, with TRBD1 as a possible D gene (5 bases). Per the germline V gene, CDR1 is SNHLY and CDR2 is FYNNEI. CDR3 length equals 13 residues. CDR3 coding DNA: TGTGCCAGCAGAACCGACAGCCAAGAGGCCCAGTACTTC. Its protein product is CASRTDSQEAQYF.

This clone was observed a handful of times. The chain is built from TRBV28 and TRBJ2-5, with TRBD1 identical over 8 bases. CDR3 length: 15 amino acids. Germline CDR1 reads MDHEN; CDR2 reads SYDVKM. Germline trimming cut 5 bases from V and 5 bases from J; bases unmatched to any gene: 10. The CDR3 loop reads CASSTPGQGKETQYF. CDR3 nucleotides: TGTGCCAGCAGTACCCCAGGACAGGGTAAGGAGACCCAGTACTTC. The variable domain in full, with the rest retrieved from reference TRBV28 and TRBJ2-5, is DVKVTQSSRYLVKRTGEKVFLECVQDMDHENMFWYRQDPGLGLRLIYFSYDVKMKEKGDIPEGYSVSREKKERFSLILESASTNQTSMYLCASSTPGQGKETQYFGPGTRLLVL.

A few counts support this clone. This sequence joins TRBV6-6 and TRBJ2-3; D is unresolved. Germline loops: CDR1 MNHNY, CDR2 SVGAGI (reference sequence). Between the trimmed V and J ends, which lost 2 bases and 1 base, there was a span of 10 bases. The CDR3 runs to 15 residues. The CDR3 bases are TGTGCCAGCAGTTACCGTGGGCCCGGCACAGATACGCAGTATTTT. Translating gives CASSYRGPGTDTQYF.

The chain combines TRBV5-1 with TRBJ2-7; possible D gene TRBD1, 6 bases. Germline V gene data show CDR1 as SGHRS and CDR2 as YFSETQ. Trimming cost V 4 bases and J 3 bases, with 14 bases left between them. CDR3 size: 14 residues. The CDR3 DNA is TGCGCCAGCAGCATCGGACAGACCCACTACGAGCAGTACTTC. Amino acid sequence: CASSIGQTHYEQYF.

This clone was found a few times. The J gene is TRBJ1-6, the V gene TRBV30; 7 bases agree with TRBD1. Germline CDR1 and CDR2: GTSNPN and SVGIG (reference sequence). This CDR3 spans 15 amino acids. V dropped 3 bases and J dropped 6; count of bases not matched to a gene: 8. The CDR3 bases are TGTGCCTGGAGCCTCACGACAGGGACTAATTCACCCCTCCACTTT. Translated, it gives CAWSLTTGTNSPLHF.

The table lists this clone with a few counts. The rearrangement links TRBV7-9 to TRBJ2-4, with D maybe TRBD1 (6 bases). The CDR3 totals 15 residues. CDR1 and CDR2 from the germline V gene are SEHNR and FQNEAQ (reference sequence). The V end was cut by 5 bases, the J end by 6 bases, with 17 bases between. CDR3 nucleotide sequence: TGTGCCAGCAGCGATGCAAACCAGGGGATAAACATTCAGTACTTC. Translation gives CASSDANQGINIQYF.

This clone was picked up a small number of times. J is TRBJ2-2 and V is TRBV29-1, with 8 positions matching TRBD1. V lost 2 bases to trimming and J lost 6 bases; unmatched junction nucleotides: 5. The germline gives CDR1 SQVTM, CDR2 ANQGSEA. The CDR3 contains 14 residues. CDR3 nucleotides: TGCAGCGTTGAACCCCAGGGGGCGGCCGGGGAGCTGTTTTTT. Translating it yields CSVEPQGAAGELFF.

The sample holds a few counts of this clone. The genes are TRBV4-1 and TRBJ2-7; 9 bases line up with TRBD2. Germline values: CDR1 MGHRA, CDR2 YSYEKL. With 2 bases clipped from V and 2 bases from J, the junction kept 4 bases outside the gene matches. This CDR3 contains 15 residues. The CDR3 here is CASSQPASGTYEQYF. The CDR3 DNA reads as TGCGCCAGCAGCCAACCGGCTAGCGGGACCTACGAGCAGTACTTC.

CDR3 in DNA: TGTGCCACCTTGGGCCGGGACAGGGGAGGGCATGAGCAGTTCTTC. Protein product: CATLGRDRGGHEQFF. The chain carries TRBV19 and TRBJ2-1, with TRBD1 identical over 10 bases. Germline-derived CDR1 and CDR2 are LNHDA and SQIVND (reference sequence). The CDR3 has 15 residues. Trimming at V came to 10 bases and at J to 8 bases, leaving 14 bases not matched to a gene.

This chain uses TRBV6-4 with TRBJ2-3, with TRBD2 matching over 9 bases. CDR1 is MRHNA and CDR2 is SNTAGT in the germline V gene. The CDR3 extends over 16 amino acids. The J segment lost 2 bases and the V segment lost 6 bases, leaving 9 bases of the junction unmatched. CDR3 nucleotides: TGTGCCAGCAGCCGGGGCGCGGGAGGGTTCACAGATACGCAGTATTTT. It encodes CASSRGAGGFTDTQYF.

The rearrangement uses TRBV4-1 and TRBJ1-5; 7 bases align to TRBD1. V was pared by 1 base and J by 7 bases, with 4 bases of the junction left unmatched. The CDR3 spans 14 residues. The germline gives CDR1 MGHRA, CDR2 YSYEKL. The CDR3 spells CASSQGQGRQPQHF. DNA of the CDR3: TGCGCCAGCAGCCAAGGACAGGGACGACAGCCCCAGCATTTT.

The sample holds a few counts of this clone. The chain carries TRBV5-1 and TRBJ2-3; D possibly corresponds to TRBD2 (6 bases). V was clipped by 2 bases and J by 0 bases, with 10 bases between them. The germline gives CDR1 SGHRS, CDR2 YFSETQ. This CDR3 spans 15 amino acids. The CDR3 spells CASSFDGSSTDTQYF. The CDR3, as DNA: TGCGCCAGCAGCTTTGACGGGAGTAGCACAGATACGCAGTATTTT.

This clone was observed a few times. The genes are TRBV6-5 and TRBJ2-7; D not resolved. Germline V gene sequence: CDR1 MNHEY, CDR2 SVGAGI. The CDR3 length is 14 residues. V was trimmed by 3 bases and J by 1 base, leaving 10 bases between them. CDR3 coding DNA: TGTGCCAGCAGTTATTCGGGTTTATCCTACGAGCAGTACTTC. Its translation is CASSYSGLSYEQYF.

The chain couples TRBV9 to TRBJ2-1; weak D call: TRBD2 (6 bases). In germline, CDR1 is SGDLS, CDR2 YYNGEE. Trimming left V 4 bases short and J 9 bases short, with 26 bases between. The CDR3 is 17 amino acids. Here the CDR3 reads CASSPGPGVGSSSEQFF. CDR3 bases: TGTGCCAGCAGCCCGGGCCCGGGGGTAGGATCAAGTAGTGAGCAGTTCTTC.

The chain recombines TRBV6-1 with TRBJ1-2; perhaps TRBD1 as D (5 bases). The CDR3 totals 14 residues. V lost 6 bases and J 4 bases, leaving 15 bases between the germline ends. CDR1 and CDR2 (germline): MNHNS, SASEGT. This CDR3 is CASRAGPFLYGYTF. Here the CDR3 DNA reads TGTGCCAGCAGGGCAGGGCCTTTCCTCTATGGCTACACCTTC.

The chain is built from TRBV5-6 and TRBJ1-3; 9 bases align to TRBD1. The CDR3 spans 15 residues. V trimming: 1 base; J trimming: 6 bases; junction bases outside the gene matches: 5. Germline V gene data show CDR1 as SGHDT and CDR2 as YYEEEE. CDR3: CASSLLGQGVNTIYF. DNA of the CDR3: TGTGCCAGCAGCTTGTTGGGACAGGGTGTAAACACCATATATTTT.

This clone was seen a handful of times. This chain's CDR3 is CAIRDTGTEDEKLFF. The CDR3 DNA follows: TGTGCCATCAGAGATACCGGGACAGAGGATGAAAAACTGTTTTTT. V gene TRBV10-3 combines with J gene TRBJ1-4; 7 nucleotides line up with TRBD1. Per the germline V gene, CDR1 is ENHRY and CDR2 is SYGVKD. Trimming took 6 bases from V and 6 from J; bases not matched to a gene: 10. The CDR3 totals 15 residues.

The chain links TRBV29-1 to TRBJ2-6; D remains ambiguous. The CDR3 runs 18 residues. The germline V gene encodes CDR1 SQVTM and CDR2 ANQGSEA. V dropped 0 bases and J dropped 2 bases, with 17 bases sitting between them. CDR3 in amino acids: CSVEEGRSYGPGANVLTF. DNA for the CDR3: TGCAGCGTTGAAGAAGGAAGGAGTTACGGCCCTGGGGCCAACGTCCTGACTTTC.

This clone was recorded a few times. V usage is TRBV5-5 and J usage is TRBJ2-5; 7 bases are a match to TRBD1. With V trimmed by 5 bases and J by 3 bases, 10 bases remained unmatched. The germline V gene has CDR1 SGHKS and CDR2 YYEKEE (reference sequence). The CDR3 has 15 amino acids. CDR3 amino acids: CASSRPTGTEETQYF. DNA for the CDR3: TGTGCCAGCAGTCGACCAACCGGGACAGAAGAGACCCAGTACTTC. Drawing the rest from reference TRBV5-5 and TRBJ2-5, the complete variable domain is DAGVTQSPTHLIKTRGQQVTLRCSPISGHKSVSWYQQVLGQGPQFIFQYYEKEERGRGNFPDRFSARQFPNYSSELNVNALLLGDSALYLCASSRPTGTEETQYFGPGTRLLVL.

V and J are TRBV9 and TRBJ2-7; 8 nucleotides line up with TRBD2. The V and J ends lost 7 bases and 4 bases, in that order; junction bases with no gene match: 13. The V gene's germline CDR1 is SGDLS and CDR2 YYNGEE. The CDR3 is 15 residues long. This chain's CDR3 is CASPPGGGTEYEQYF. The DNA for the CDR3 is TGTGCCAGCCCCCCCGGGGGGGGTACAGAGTACGAGCAGTACTTC.

V and J are TRBV10-1 and TRBJ2-7, with TRBD1 identical over 7 bases. The junction had 10 bases not matched to a gene; V was cut back by 2 bases and J by 6 bases. The CDR3 has 15 residues. CDR1 is WNHNN and CDR2 is SYGVQD in the germline V gene (reference sequence). CDR3 DNA sequence: TGCGCCAGCAGTGAGACCGGGACAGAGGGCAGCGAGCAGTACTTC. Amino acid sequence: CASSETGTEGSEQYF.